These 20 T cell receptor beta chains were all obtained from the same sample, sequenced in a study of blood T cell repertoires in COVID-19. Produced via immunoSEQ multiplex PCR; TCRdb's table is partial and in-frame only. The profile shows under 250,000 clones, 82% of them singletons. Sequencing was done on a sample of peripheral blood. The source is a woman in her 70s with COVID-19, enrolled during active disease.

The V call is TRBV28, the J call TRBJ1-2; D gene uncertain. The CDR3 loop spans 13 amino acids. V gave up 5 bases and J gave up 7 bases, with 14 bases separating them. Germline CDR1 MDHEN, CDR2 SYDVKM. The CDR3 sequence: CASSAAGEGGYTF. In DNA, the CDR3 is TGTGCCAGCAGTGCGGCTGGAGAGGGTGGCTACACCTTC.

This chain uses TRBV5-5 with TRBJ1-1; TRBD1 is a possible D gene (5 bases). The CDR3 totals 14 residues. V was cut by 4 bases and J by 6 bases, with 16 bases left in between. The V gene's germline CDR1 is SGHKS and CDR2 YYEKEE (reference sequence). The CDR3 DNA is TGTGCCAGCAGCCCCTGGACGGGGGGATCTGAAGCTTTCTTT. Protein product: CASSPWTGGSEAFF.

The chain couples TRBV7-9 to TRBJ2-1, with 8 bases aligning to TRBD1. Losses at the gene ends were 1 base for V and 6 bases for J; bases not matched to a gene: 2. Looked up from germline, CDR1 is SEHNR and CDR2 is FQNEAQ (reference sequence). This CDR3 spans 14 amino acids. CDR3 region: CASSLGGTGNEQFF. In DNA, the CDR3 is TGTGCCAGCAGCTTAGGTGGGACAGGCAATGAGCAGTTCTTC. Drawing the rest from reference TRBV7-9 and TRBJ2-1, the complete variable domain is DTGVSQNPRHKITKRGQNVTFRCDPISEHNRLYWYRQTLGQGPEFLTYFQNEAQLEKSRLLSDRFSAERPKGSFSTLEIQRTEQGDSAMYLCASSLGGTGNEQFFGPGTRLTVL.

This clone showed up just a few times. The chain uses TRBV11-3 and TRBJ2-2, with D perhaps matching TRBD1 (6 bases). The CDR3 contains 14 residues. Trimming cost V 6 bases and J 6 bases, with 14 bases left between them. Germline V gene lookup returns CDR1 SGHNT and CDR2 YENEEA. Here the CDR3 DNA reads TGTGCCAGCAGGCGCTCAGGGGAAGCCGGGGAGCTGTTTTTT. Residues: CASRRSGEAGELFF. Looking up the rest from reference TRBV11-3 and TRBJ2-2 gives the full variable domain: EAGVVQSPRYKIIEKKQPVAFWCNPISGHNTLYWYLQNLGQGPELLIRYENEEAVDDSQLPKDRFSAERLKGVDSTLKIQPAELGDSAVYLCASRRSGEAGELFFGEGSRLTVL.

This chain links TRBV24-1 with TRBJ2-1, with 15 bases aligning to TRBD2. Germline V gene sequence: CDR1 KGHDR, CDR2 SFDVKD. CDR3 length: 17 amino acids. The junction had 3 bases not matched to a gene; V was cut back by 1 base and J by 6 bases. The DNA for the CDR3 is TGTGCCACCAGTGATTTAAGGACTAGCGGGAGGGGCAATGAGCAGTTCTTC. This translates into CATSDLRTSGRGNEQFF.

The genes are TRBV5-8 and TRBJ2-3; 9 positions agree with TRBD2. The junction had 7 bases not matched to a gene; V was cut back by 5 bases and J by 6 bases. Germline CDR1 reads SGHTS; CDR2 reads YDEGEE. The CDR3 length is 14 residues. The CDR3 DNA reads as TGTGCCAGCAGGCCTAGCGGGAAAGGGGATACGCAGTATTTT. The encoded protein is CASRPSGKGDTQYF.

The J gene is TRBJ1-4, the V gene TRBV18; D may be TRBD1 (5 bases). Trimming removed 2 bases from V and 0 bases from J, with 10 bases in between. The CDR3 spans 16 residues. The germline CDR1 and CDR2 sequences are KGHSH and LQKENI. The CDR3 region has the DNA TGTGCCAGCTCACCAAGACAGATTGCAACTAATGAAAAACTGTTTTTT. Its translation: CASSPRQIATNEKLFF.

The CDR3 nucleotides are TGTGCCAGCTCACCAGAAACAGCGGTAAAGTCAGCCCAGCATTTT. Its protein is CASSPETAVKSAQHF. V gene TRBV18 combines with J gene TRBJ1-5; D unresolved. The CDR3 consists of 15 residues. CDR1 KGHSH and CDR2 LQKENI come from the germline V gene. Trimming stripped 2 bases from V and 11 bases from J, with 19 bases between.

This clone was recorded once. This chain connects TRBV6-5 to TRBJ2-7, with D possibly being TRBD2 (6 bases). Germline-derived CDR1 and CDR2 are MNHEY and SVGAGI. The germline V and J ends were trimmed by 6 bases and 3 bases, with 12 bases remaining between them. This CDR3 has 13 residues. The CDR3 loop is CASRGDLLYEQYF. The CDR3 nucleotides are TGTGCCAGCAGAGGGGACTTACTCTACGAGCAGTACTTC.

The V gene is TRBV2, the J gene TRBJ2-1, with 12 positions matching TRBD2. The CDR3 contains 15 residues. From germline, CDR1 is SNHLY and CDR2 FYNNEI. Unmatched junction bases numbered 2, after V lost 6 bases and J lost 2 bases. In DNA form, the CDR3 reads TGTGCCAGCAGGACTAGCGGGAGTACCTACAATGAGCAGTTCTTC. Residues: CASRTSGSTYNEQFF.

The rearrangement links TRBV7-3 to TRBJ2-7, with 8 bases fitting TRBD2. Germline CDR1 is SGHTA and CDR2 is FQGTGA. With V trimmed by 2 bases and J by 4 bases, 7 bases remained unmatched. The CDR3 covers 15 residues. This CDR3 is CASSLAGGPQYEQYF. CDR3 nucleotide sequence: TGTGCCAGCAGCTTAGCGGGAGGACCCCAGTACGAGCAGTACTTC. The variable domain in full, completed from reference TRBV7-3 and TRBJ2-7, reads GAGVSQTPSNKVTEKGKYVELRCDPISGHTALYWYRQSLGQGPEFLIYFQGTGAADDSGLPNDRFFAVRPEGSVSTLKIQRTERGDSAVYLCASSLAGGPQYEQYFGPGTRLTVT.

The chain is built from TRBV12-3 or TRBV12-4 and TRBJ1-1; D is perhaps TRBD1 (6 bases). The CDR3 consists of 12 residues. V lost 4 bases and J 10 bases, leaving 13 bases between the germline ends. The CDR3 reads CASSSQGLAAFF. In DNA form, the CDR3 reads TGTGCCAGCAGTTCGCAGGGGCTTGCAGCTTTCTTT.

V and J are TRBV24-1 and TRBJ1-5, with unresolved D. This CDR3 contains 12 residues. Looked up from germline, CDR1 is KGHDR and CDR2 is SFDVKD. V shed 4 bases and J shed 4 bases, with 4 bases lying between them. CDR3 sequence: CATSDANQPQHF. The CDR3, as DNA: TGTGCCACCAGTGACGCGAATCAGCCCCAGCATTTT.

This clone has a single count. The V gene is TRBV4-3, the J gene TRBJ2-7; TRBD2 aligns across 8 bases. The CDR3 consists of 16 residues. From germline, CDR1 is LGHNA and CDR2 YSLEER. With V trimmed by 0 bases and J by 1 base, 5 bases remained unmatched. The CDR3 region is CASSQDSSGRSYEQYF. The DNA for the CDR3 is TGCGCCAGCAGCCAAGATTCTAGCGGGCGTTCCTACGAGCAGTACTTC.

The rearrangement links TRBV9 to TRBJ2-3, with 11 bases identical to TRBD2. Germline V gives CDR1 SGDLS, CDR2 YYNGEE. V gave up 3 bases and J gave up 2 bases; unmatched junction bases: 5. This CDR3 has 16 amino acids. The CDR3 DNA reads as TGTGCCAGCAGCGCGGGACTAGCGGAGCTCACAGATACGCAGTATTTT. Translation: CASSAGLAELTDTQYF.

The chain links TRBV3-1 (or the pseudogene TRBV3-2) to TRBJ2-1; no firm D call. The CDR3 is 12 amino acids. CDR1 and CDR2 from the germline V gene are LGHDT and YNNKEL (reference sequence). V lost 2 bases to trimming and J lost 9 bases, with 8 bases between them. The CDR3 here is CASSQKLSEQFF. DNA of the CDR3: TGTGCCAGCAGCCAAAAATTGAGTGAGCAGTTCTTC.

This clone was observed a handful of times. The chain has TRBV9 and TRBJ2-2, with D possibly TRBD2 on 6 matching bases. CDR3 length: 16 amino acids. CDR1 and CDR2 from the germline V gene are SGDLS and YYNGEE. The V end lost 1 base, the J end lost 4 bases, and 14 bases lay between the germline ends. DNA of the CDR3: TGTGCCAGCAGCGTAAGTAGTAGCGGTCTCACCGGGGAGCTGTTTTTT. Amino acids: CASSVSSSGLTGELFF.

This chain joins TRBV3-1 (or the pseudogene TRBV3-2) and TRBJ1-1, with TRBD1 matching 9 bases. The CDR3 covers 15 residues. J was trimmed by 2 bases and V by 4 bases; bases with no gene match: 5. Germline CDR1 LGHDT, CDR2 YNNKEL (reference sequence). In DNA form, the CDR3 reads TGTGCCAGCAGCCCCGGACAGGGGACCAACACTGAAGCTTTCTTT. It specifies CASSPGQGTNTEAFF.

DNA for the CDR3: TGTGCCAGCAGCTTACGGTCTAGCACCGCCTACGAGCAGTACTTC. Translating gives CASSLRSSTAYEQYF. The V gene is TRBV7-2, the J gene TRBJ2-7; possibly TRBD2 for D (5 bases). The CDR3 is 15 amino acids. The germline V gene has CDR1 SGHTA and CDR2 FQGNSA. The ends were cut back, 2 bases at V and 2 bases at J, with 13 bases in the middle.

The V gene is TRBV7-3, the J gene TRBJ1-2; D remains unclear. The CDR3 totals 13 residues. Germline V CDR1 and CDR2: SGHTA, FQGTGA. V lost 4 bases and J lost 7, with 13 bases in between. As DNA, the CDR3 is TGTGCCAGCAGCTACAGAGACGAAGCTGGCTACACCTTC. This codes for CASSYRDEAGYTF.